The rows below give T cell receptor beta chains drawn from one sample of a study of blood T cell repertoires in COVID-19. Only in-frame clones appear in the TCRdb table, and some are missing; sequencing was by immunoSEQ multiplex PCR. The table shows 150,000 to 200,000 clones, with approximately 84% occurring only once. Sequenced: peripheral blood. These TCRs come from a human donor with acute or convalescent COVID-19. The donor label of this sample is uncertain. The CDR3 runs from the conserved cysteine through the conserved F or W. The order of the fields is CDR3 protein, D gene, clone size, J gene, V gene. D genes are given only for firm matches. A row's size may be missing; if present it is once, few, many or a size class.

CDR3aa: CAWVGLDRYGYTF
d_gene: -
abundance: -
j_gene: TRBJ1-2
v_gene: TRBV30

CDR3aa: CASSQGQTNYNSPLHF
d_gene: -
abundance: -
j_gene: TRBJ1-6
v_gene: TRBV14

CDR3aa: CASSDLRQANSGANVLTF
d_gene: -
abundance: -
j_gene: TRBJ2-6
v_gene: TRBV19

CDR3aa: CASSRESQETQYF
d_gene: -
abundance: -
j_gene: TRBJ2-5
v_gene: TRBV11-3

CDR3aa: CASSQGDTEKLFF
d_gene: -
abundance: -
j_gene: TRBJ1-4
v_gene: TRBV4-2

CDR3aa: CASSYSGRGQPQHF
d_gene: -
abundance: -
j_gene: TRBJ1-5
v_gene: TRBV6-2/TRBV6-3

CDR3aa: CASSGDRGKGNTEAFF
d_gene: TRBD1
abundance: few
j_gene: TRBJ1-1
v_gene: TRBV19

CDR3aa: CASSPPSGTGGGRGYTF
d_gene: TRBD1
abundance: -
j_gene: TRBJ1-2
v_gene: TRBV18

CDR3aa: CARGGAGEAFF
d_gene: -
abundance: -
j_gene: TRBJ1-1
v_gene: TRBV30

CDR3aa: CASSVGSASGNTIYF
d_gene: -
abundance: -
j_gene: TRBJ1-3
v_gene: TRBV9

CDR3aa: CASSQDRDRYYEQYF
d_gene: TRBD1
abundance: -
j_gene: TRBJ2-7
v_gene: TRBV4-1

CDR3aa: CASSLSSRGTEAFF
d_gene: TRBD1
abundance: -
j_gene: TRBJ1-1
v_gene: TRBV27

CDR3aa: CASSLQGSEAFF
d_gene: -
abundance: -
j_gene: TRBJ1-1
v_gene: TRBV10-2

CDR3aa: CAWSVRGLVSNEQFF
d_gene: TRBD2
abundance: -
j_gene: TRBJ2-1
v_gene: TRBV30

CDR3aa: CASSEGALAGGLYQETQYF
d_gene: TRBD2
abundance: -
j_gene: TRBJ2-5
v_gene: TRBV6-1

CDR3aa: CASSPDRAGNIQYF
d_gene: TRBD1
abundance: -
j_gene: TRBJ2-4
v_gene: TRBV5-4

CDR3aa: CASSLAGGSRETQYF
d_gene: -
abundance: -
j_gene: TRBJ2-5
v_gene: TRBV5-4

CDR3aa: CASSLTSGRRTDTQYF
d_gene: TRBD2
abundance: -
j_gene: TRBJ2-3
v_gene: TRBV27

CDR3aa: CASSPPQGAVTEAFF
d_gene: TRBD1
abundance: -
j_gene: TRBJ1-1
v_gene: TRBV28

CDR3aa: CASSGQGADTGELFF
d_gene: TRBD1
abundance: few
j_gene: TRBJ2-2
v_gene: TRBV5-1

CDR3aa: CASSPGLSGGRGSYEQYF
d_gene: TRBD2
abundance: -
j_gene: TRBJ2-7
v_gene: TRBV9

CDR3aa: CASSQGVARGQGNSQPQHF
d_gene: TRBD1
abundance: -
j_gene: TRBJ1-5
v_gene: TRBV3-1/TRBV3-2

CDR3aa: CASSPLAGGLRTDTQYF
d_gene: TRBD2
abundance: -
j_gene: TRBJ2-3
v_gene: TRBV7-8

CDR3aa: CSVEGFRQGTSEQYF
d_gene: -
abundance: -
j_gene: TRBJ2-7
v_gene: TRBV29-1

CDR3aa: CASSPLTGSNQPQHF
d_gene: -
abundance: -
j_gene: TRBJ1-5
v_gene: TRBV6-6

CDR3aa: CSAAREGDTEAFF
d_gene: -
abundance: -
j_gene: TRBJ1-1
v_gene: TRBV29-1